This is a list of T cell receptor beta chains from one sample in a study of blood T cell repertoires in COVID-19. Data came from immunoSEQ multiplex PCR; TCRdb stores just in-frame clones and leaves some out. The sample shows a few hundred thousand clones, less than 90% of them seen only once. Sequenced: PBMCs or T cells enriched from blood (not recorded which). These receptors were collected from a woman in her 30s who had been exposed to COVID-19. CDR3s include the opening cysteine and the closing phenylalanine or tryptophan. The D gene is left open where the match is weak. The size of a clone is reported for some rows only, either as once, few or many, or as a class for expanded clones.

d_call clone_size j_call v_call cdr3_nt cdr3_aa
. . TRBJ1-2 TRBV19 TGTGCCAGTAGTATACGGCGGGAAGGGGGCTACACCTTC CASSIRREGGYTF
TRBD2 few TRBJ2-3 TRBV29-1 TGCAGCGTTGCCCCGGGAGGGGTCACAGATACGCAGTATTTT CSVAPGGVTDTQYF
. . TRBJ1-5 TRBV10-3 TGTGCCATCAAGTCAGAGGGGGGCAATCAGCCCCAGCATTTT CAIKSEGGNQPQHF
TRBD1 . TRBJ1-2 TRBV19 TGTGCCAGTAGTAGGGGACAGGACTATGGCTACACCTTC CASSRGQDYGYTF
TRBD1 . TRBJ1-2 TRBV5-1 TGCGCCAGCAGCTCGGGACAGGGGGCGCCTGGCTACACCTTC CASSSGQGAPGYTF
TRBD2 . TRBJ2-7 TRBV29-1 TGCAGCGTTGAGGCGGGGGGGACCTCCTACGAGCAGTACTTC CSVEAGGTSYEQYF
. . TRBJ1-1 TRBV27 TGTGCCAGCAGTTTTCGGGAGGTCCCTTACACTGAAGCTTTCTTT CASSFREVPYTEAFF
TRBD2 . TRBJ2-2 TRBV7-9 TGTGCCAGCAGCCAATCAGCGGGGTTAGGCACCGGGGAGCTGTTTTTT CASSQSAGLGTGELFF
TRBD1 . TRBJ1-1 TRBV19 TGTGCCAGTAGCACTGGACAGGGGGCATCTGAAGCTTTCTTT CASSTGQGASEAFF
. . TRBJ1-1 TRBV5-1 TGCGCCAGCAGTTTTGTGGGTGCAGGGGTGAACACTGAAGCTTTCTTT CASSFVGAGVNTEAFF
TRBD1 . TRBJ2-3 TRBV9 TGTGCCAGCAGCGTAGAGGGGTGGGGGACAGGGAGCACAGATACGCAGTATTTT CASSVEGWGTGSTDTQYF
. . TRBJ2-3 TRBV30 TGTGCCTCAACTCGGATGGGAGTGACAGATACGCAGTATTTT CASTRMGVTDTQYF
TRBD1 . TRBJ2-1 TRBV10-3 TGTGCCATCAGTGAACAGGGGTTAGGGGATGAGCAGTTCTTC CAISEQGLGDEQFF
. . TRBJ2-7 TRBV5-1 TGCGCCAGCAGCCTACCCCAGGGAGGAGGCGAGCAGTACTTC CASSLPQGGGEQYF
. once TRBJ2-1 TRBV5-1 TGCGCCAGCAGCTTGCAGGGCTCCTACAATGAGCAGTTCTTC CASSLQGSYNEQFF
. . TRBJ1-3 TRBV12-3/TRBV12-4 TGTGCCAGCAGTTTTGCTAGAGGGCTCACCATATATTTT CASSFARGLTIYF
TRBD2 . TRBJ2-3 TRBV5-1 TGCGCCAGCAGCCCAGTGGGAGCGGGGGTGCGCACAGATACGCAGTATTTT CASSPVGAGVRTDTQYF
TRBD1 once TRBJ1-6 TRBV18 TGTGCCAGCTCACCTAGGGTGGAAGACAGGGGGAATTCACCCCTCCACTTT CASSPRVEDRGNSPLHF
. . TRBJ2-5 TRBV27 TGTGCCAGCAGTTTATCGGTTGGCGGGGCCCAGTACTTC CASSLSVGGAQYF
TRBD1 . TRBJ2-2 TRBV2 TGTGCCAGCTTGGACAGGGGGGGGAGTCATATCCCCGGGGAGCTGTTTTTT CASLDRGGSHIPGELFF
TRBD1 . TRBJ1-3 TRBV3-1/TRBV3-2 TGTGCCAGCAGCCAGATCGGGACAGTAAAAAACACCATATATTTT CASSQIGTVKNTIYF
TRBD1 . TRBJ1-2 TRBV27 TGTGCCAGCAGTCCATTAGCCTCCAGGGGGCTGGACTATGGCTACACCTTC CASSPLASRGLDYGYTF
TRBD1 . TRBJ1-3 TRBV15 TGTGCCACCAGCAGAGATACGACAGGGGGCGTTGGAAACACCATATATTTT CATSRDTTGGVGNTIYF
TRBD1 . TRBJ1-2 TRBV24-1 TGTGCCACCAGTGAACCGACAGGGGAGGGCTACACCTTC CATSEPTGEGYTF
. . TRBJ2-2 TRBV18 TGTGCCAGCTCATCCGGTACCGGGGAGCTGTTTTTT CASSSGTGELFF
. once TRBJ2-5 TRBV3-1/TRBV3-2 TGTGCCAGCAGCCAAGATCGAGAAGGGGGAGAGACCCAGTACTTC CASSQDREGGETQYF
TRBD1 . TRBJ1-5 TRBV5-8 TGTGCCAGCAGCCAAAACAGACAGGGGAATCAGCCCCAGCATTTT CASSQNRQGNQPQHF
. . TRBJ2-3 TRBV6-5 TGTGCCACAGGACTTGGCACAGATACGCAGTATTTT CATGLGTDTQYF
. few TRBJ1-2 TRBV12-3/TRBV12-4 TGTGCCAGCAGTTTGGGACAAAACTATGGCTACACCTTC CASSLGQNYGYTF
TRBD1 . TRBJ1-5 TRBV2 TGTGCCAGCAGCGAACCCGGGACAGGGAGCAATCAGCCCCAGCATTTT CASSEPGTGSNQPQHF
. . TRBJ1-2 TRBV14 TGTGCCAGCAGCCAAGTCGCGGGGGGCTACACCTTC CASSQVAGGYTF
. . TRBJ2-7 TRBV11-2 TGTGCCAGCAGCTTAGCTAGGTACGAGCAGTACTTC CASSLARYEQYF
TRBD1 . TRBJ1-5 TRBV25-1 TGTGCCAGCAGGGGACAGGGAAGGTACCAGCCCCAGCATTTT CASRGQGRYQPQHF
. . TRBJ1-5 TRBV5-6 TGTGCCAGCAGTTCTTGGGGCCTAAACCAGCATTTT CASSSWGLNQHF
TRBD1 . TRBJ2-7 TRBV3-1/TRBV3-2 TGTGCCAGCAGCCAAGAGACGGGACAGGGGACTTACGAGCAGTACTTC CASSQETGQGTYEQYF
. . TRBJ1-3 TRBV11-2 TGTGCCAGCAGCTTAGAATTGTTATCCGGAAACACCATATATTTT CASSLELLSGNTIYF
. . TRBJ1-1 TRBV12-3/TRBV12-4 TGTGCCAGCAGTCGACAGGCGAACACTGAAGCTTTCTTT CASSRQANTEAFF
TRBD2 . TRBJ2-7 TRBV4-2 TGTGCCAGCAGCCAAGATGACGCGGGGGGGCTTGAGCAGTACTTC CASSQDDAGGLEQYF
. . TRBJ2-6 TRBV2 TGTGCCAGCAGGGCTAGACTGGACTCTGGGGCCAACGTCCTGACTTTC CASRARLDSGANVLTF
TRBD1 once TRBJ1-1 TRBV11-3 TGTGCCAGCAGCTTAGGACAGGGTACTGAAGCTTTCTTT CASSLGQGTEAFF
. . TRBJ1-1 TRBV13 TGTGCCAGCAGCTTAGCGGCAGGGATGGCTTTCTTT CASSLAAGMAFF
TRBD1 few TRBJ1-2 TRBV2 TGTGCCAGCAGGCCGGGACAGGGCGTTGTAGGCTATGGCTACACCTTC CASRPGQGVVGYGYTF
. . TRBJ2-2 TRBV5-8 TGTGCCAGCAGCTTTCCCTTTGACATGAACACCGGGGAGCTGTTTTTT CASSFPFDMNTGELFF
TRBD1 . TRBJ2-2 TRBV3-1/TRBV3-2 TGTGCCAGCAGCCTCGGGACAGGGTGGAACACCGGGGAGCTGTTTTTT CASSLGTGWNTGELFF
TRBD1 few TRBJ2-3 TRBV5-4 TGTGCCAGCAGCTTGGGGGGTCAGGGGGCGCTTACGCAGTATTTT CASSLGGQGALTQYF
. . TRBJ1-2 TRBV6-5 TGTGCCAGCAGTTACTCCAGGCGGGGCCGCGGTGGCTACACCTTC CASSYSRRGRGGYTF
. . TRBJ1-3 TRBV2 TGTGCCAGCAGTGCGGAGGGAAACACCATATATTTT CASSAEGNTIYF
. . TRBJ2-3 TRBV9 TGTGCCAGCAGCTTAAGGGGAGGGGGGCCGGTAGATACGCAGTATTTT CASSLRGGGPVDTQYF
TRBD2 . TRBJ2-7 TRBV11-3 TGTGCCAGCAGCGTTAGCGGGGGGGAACTCTACGAGCAGTACTTC CASSVSGGELYEQYF
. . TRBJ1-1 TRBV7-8 TGTGCCAGCACCACCAGGCTGAATGGAAGGGAAGCTTTCTTT CASTTRLNGREAFF